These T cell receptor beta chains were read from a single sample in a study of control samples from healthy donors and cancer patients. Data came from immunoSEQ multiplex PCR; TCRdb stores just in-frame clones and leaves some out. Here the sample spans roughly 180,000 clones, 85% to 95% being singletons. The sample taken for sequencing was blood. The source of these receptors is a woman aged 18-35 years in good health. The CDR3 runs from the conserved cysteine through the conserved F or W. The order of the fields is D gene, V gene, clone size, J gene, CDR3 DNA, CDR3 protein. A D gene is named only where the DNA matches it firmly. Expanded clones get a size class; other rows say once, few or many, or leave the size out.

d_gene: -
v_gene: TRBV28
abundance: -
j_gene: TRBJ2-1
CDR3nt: TGTGCCAGCAGTTTCCCCGCGCAGGGACCCTCCAATGAGCAGTTCTTC
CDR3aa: CASSFPAQGPSNEQFF

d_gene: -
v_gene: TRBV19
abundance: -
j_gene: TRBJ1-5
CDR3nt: TGTGCCAGTAGTAGGGGCGGACTCCGCAATCAGCCCCAGCATTTT
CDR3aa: CASSRGGLRNQPQHF

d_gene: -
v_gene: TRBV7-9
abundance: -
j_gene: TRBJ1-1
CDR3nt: TGTGCCAGCAGCTTAGTAGACAACTTCAAGGCTTTCTTT
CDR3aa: CASSLVDNFKAFF

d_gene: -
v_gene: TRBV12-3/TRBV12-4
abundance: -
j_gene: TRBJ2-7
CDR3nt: TGTGCCAGCAGTTTAACGGGGCAGGAGCAGTACTTC
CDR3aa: CASSLTGQEQYF

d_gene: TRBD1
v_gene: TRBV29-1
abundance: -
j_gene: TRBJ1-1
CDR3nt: TGCAGCGCCAACGGGGGGAACAGGGGAGCTTTCTTT
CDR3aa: CSANGGNRGAFF

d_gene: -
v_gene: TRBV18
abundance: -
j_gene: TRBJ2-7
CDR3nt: TGTGCCAGCTCACCATATACTGGTCCCTACGAGCAGTACTTC
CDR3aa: CASSPYTGPYEQYF

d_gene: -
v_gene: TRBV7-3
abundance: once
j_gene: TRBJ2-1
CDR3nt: TGTGCCAGCAGCTTAAGCAGCGGTAGGGGGGGACACAATGAGCAGTTCTTC
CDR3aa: CASSLSSGRGGHNEQFF

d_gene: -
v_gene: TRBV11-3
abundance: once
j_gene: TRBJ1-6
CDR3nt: TGTGCCAGCAGCTCCCGGCCCGTTAATTCACCCCTCCACTTT
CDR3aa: CASSSRPVNSPLHF

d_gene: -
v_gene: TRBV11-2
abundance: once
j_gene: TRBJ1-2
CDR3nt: TGTGCCAGCAGCTTTCGAGGGGACGCGTTTTATGGCTACACCTTC
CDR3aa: CASSFRGDAFYGYTF

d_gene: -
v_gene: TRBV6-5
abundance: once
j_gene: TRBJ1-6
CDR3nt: TGTGCCAGCAGACGGTCTCGGGATTCACCCCTCCACTTT
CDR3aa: CASRRSRDSPLHF

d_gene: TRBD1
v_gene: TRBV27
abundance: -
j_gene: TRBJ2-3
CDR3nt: TGTGCCAGCCGTTCTCTGACAGGGGGCGCAGATACGCAGTATTTT
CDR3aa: CASRSLTGGADTQYF

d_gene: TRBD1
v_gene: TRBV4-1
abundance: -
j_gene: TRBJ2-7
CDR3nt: TGCGCCAGCAGCCAAGATCCAACTGATTTATACGGGACAGGGGGTATCTACGAGCAGTACTTC
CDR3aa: CASSQDPTDLYGTGGIYEQYF

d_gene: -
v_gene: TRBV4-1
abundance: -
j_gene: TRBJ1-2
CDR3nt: TGCGCCAGCAGCCAAGCCCTTTGGAACTATGGCTACACCTTC
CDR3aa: CASSQALWNYGYTF

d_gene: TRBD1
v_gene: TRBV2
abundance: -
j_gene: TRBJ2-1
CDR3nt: TGTGCCAGCATCGGGACAGCCTACAATGAGCAGTTCTTC
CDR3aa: CASIGTAYNEQFF

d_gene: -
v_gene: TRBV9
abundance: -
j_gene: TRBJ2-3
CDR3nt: TGTGCCAGCAGCGCAGGGACGGGGTTCGGTGATACGCAGTATTTT
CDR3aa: CASSAGTGFGDTQYF

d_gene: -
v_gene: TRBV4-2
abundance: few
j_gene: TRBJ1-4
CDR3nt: TGTGCCAGCAGCCAAGCGGGGGCGGAAAAACTGTTTTTT
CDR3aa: CASSQAGAEKLFF

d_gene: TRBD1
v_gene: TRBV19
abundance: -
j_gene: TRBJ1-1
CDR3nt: TGTGCCAGTAGTACAACCCCTCCGGGACAGATATACACTGAAGCTTTCTTT
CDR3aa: CASSTTPPGQIYTEAFF

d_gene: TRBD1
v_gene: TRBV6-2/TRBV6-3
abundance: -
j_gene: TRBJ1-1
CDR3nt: TGTGCCAGCAGTTACGGGGACAGGTTGGGGACTGAAGCTTTCTTT
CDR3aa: CASSYGDRLGTEAFF

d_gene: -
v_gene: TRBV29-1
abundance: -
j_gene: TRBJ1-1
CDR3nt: TGCAGCGTTGAAAGACAGGTACGGACTGAAGCTTTCTTT
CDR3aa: CSVERQVRTEAFF

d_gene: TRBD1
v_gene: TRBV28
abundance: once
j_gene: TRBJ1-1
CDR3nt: TGTGCCAGCACCACAGAGGGACAGGGGCCCCGGCAGGCTGAAGCTTTCTTT
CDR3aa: CASTTEGQGPRQAEAFF

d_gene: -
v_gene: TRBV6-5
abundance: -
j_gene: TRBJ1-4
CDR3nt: TGTGCCAGCAGTCAATCGACAGTGGCGCGTGAAAAACTGTTTTTT
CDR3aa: CASSQSTVAREKLFF

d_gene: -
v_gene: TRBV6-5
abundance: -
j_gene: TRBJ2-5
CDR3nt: TGTGCCAGCAGGGGGACCCCGCGGGAGACCCAGTACTTC
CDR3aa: CASRGTPRETQYF

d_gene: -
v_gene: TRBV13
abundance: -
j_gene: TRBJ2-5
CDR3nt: TGTGCCAGCAGCTCTACGAGCTGGGGACGAGAGACCCAGTACTTC
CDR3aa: CASSSTSWGRETQYF

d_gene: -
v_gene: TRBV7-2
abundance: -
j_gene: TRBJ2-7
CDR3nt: TGTGCCAGCAGTCCGTACGGGACACAACCCTACGAGCAGTACTTC
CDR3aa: CASSPYGTQPYEQYF

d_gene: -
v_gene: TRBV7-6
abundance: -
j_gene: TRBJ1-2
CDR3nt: TGTGCCAGCAGCCCCGCAGTGGGAAGCGTAACCTATGGCTACACCTTC
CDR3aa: CASSPAVGSVTYGYTF

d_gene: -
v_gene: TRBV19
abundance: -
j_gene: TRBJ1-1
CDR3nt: TGTGCCAGTAGTCAAACAGGGCCTGAAGCTTTCTTT
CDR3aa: CASSQTGPEAFF

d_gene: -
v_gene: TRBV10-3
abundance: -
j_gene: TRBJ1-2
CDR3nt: TGTGCCATCAGTGAGTCGGGGGGAGTGAATGGCTACACCTTC
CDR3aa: CAISESGGVNGYTF

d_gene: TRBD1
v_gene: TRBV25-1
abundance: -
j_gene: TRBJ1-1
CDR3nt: TGTGCCAGCAGTCCAGGGGGGACAGGCTACACTGAAGCTTTCTTT
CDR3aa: CASSPGGTGYTEAFF

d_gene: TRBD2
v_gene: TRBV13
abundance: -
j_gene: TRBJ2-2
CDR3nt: TGTGCCAGCAGCTGGCGCGGGGGGGCCTCCGGGGAGCTGTTTTTT
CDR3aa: CASSWRGGASGELFF

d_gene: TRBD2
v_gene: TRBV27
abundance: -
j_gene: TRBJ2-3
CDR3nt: TGTGCCAGCAGTCAGAGACTAGCGGGAGGCCCCACAGATACGCAGTATTTT
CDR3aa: CASSQRLAGGPTDTQYF

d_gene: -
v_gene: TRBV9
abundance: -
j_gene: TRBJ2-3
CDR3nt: TGTGCCAGCAGCGCCGACTCTGATACGCAGTATTTT
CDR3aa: CASSADSDTQYF

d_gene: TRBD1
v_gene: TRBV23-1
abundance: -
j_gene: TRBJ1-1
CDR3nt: TGCGCCAGCAGCCTCGGACAGGGGGGCACTGAAGCTTTCTTT
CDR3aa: CASSLGQGGTEAFF

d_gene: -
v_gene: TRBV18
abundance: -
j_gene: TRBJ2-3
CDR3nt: TGTGCCAGCTCTAGGGGTAGAAGCACAGATACGCAGTATTTT
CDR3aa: CASSRGRSTDTQYF

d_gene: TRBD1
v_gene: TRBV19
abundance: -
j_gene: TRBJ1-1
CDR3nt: TGTGCCAGTAGTTCCGGGGGGACAGCTGAAGCTTTCTTT
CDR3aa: CASSSGGTAEAFF

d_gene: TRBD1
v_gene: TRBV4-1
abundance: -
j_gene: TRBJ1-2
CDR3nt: TGCGCCAGCAGCGCCGGGACAGACTATGGCTACACCTTC
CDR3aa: CASSAGTDYGYTF

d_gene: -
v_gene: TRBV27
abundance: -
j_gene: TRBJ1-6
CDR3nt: TGTGCCAGCAGCGACGGGACACTGGGGGGCTCACCCCTCCACTTT
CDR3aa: CASSDGTLGGSPLHF

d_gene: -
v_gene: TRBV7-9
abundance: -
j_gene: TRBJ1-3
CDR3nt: TGTGCCAGCAGCCTTTCCGGGACTTACGGAAACACCATATATTTT
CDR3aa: CASSLSGTYGNTIYF

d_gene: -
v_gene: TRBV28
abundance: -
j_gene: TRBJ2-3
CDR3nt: TGTGCCAGCACGCCCAACGTAGATACGCAGTATTTT
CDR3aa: CASTPNVDTQYF

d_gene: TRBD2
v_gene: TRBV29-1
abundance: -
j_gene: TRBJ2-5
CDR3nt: TGCAGCGTTGAAGCAGGCGGGAGGCCCCGAGAGACCCAGTACTTC
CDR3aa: CSVEAGGRPRETQYF

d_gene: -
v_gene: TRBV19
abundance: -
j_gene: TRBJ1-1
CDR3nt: TGTGCCAGCGGCGATCGGGGGGCAGGGAACACTGAAGCTTTCTTT
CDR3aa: CASGDRGAGNTEAFF

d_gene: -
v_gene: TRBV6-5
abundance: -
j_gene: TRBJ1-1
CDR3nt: TGTGCCAGCAGCCTTCAGGCGGTGAACACTGAAGCTTTCTTT
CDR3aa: CASSLQAVNTEAFF

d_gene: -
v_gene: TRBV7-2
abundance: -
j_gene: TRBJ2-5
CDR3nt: TGTGCCAGCAGCTTAGAGGGACATAGGATGGAGACCCAGTACTTC
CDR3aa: CASSLEGHRMETQYF

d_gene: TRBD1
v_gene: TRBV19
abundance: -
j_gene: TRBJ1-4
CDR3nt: TGTGCCAGTAGTGGCCTGGGACAGGGGAAAGAAAAACTGTTTTTT
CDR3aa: CASSGLGQGKEKLFF

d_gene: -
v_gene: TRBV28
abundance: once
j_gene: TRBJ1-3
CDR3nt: TGTGCCAGCAGCCCCAGACAGTCCCAGGGAAACACCATATATTTT
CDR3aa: CASSPRQSQGNTIYF

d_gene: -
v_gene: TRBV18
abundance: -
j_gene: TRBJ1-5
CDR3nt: TGTGCCAGCTCACCACAGTCCTCGGCTCAGCCCCAGCATTTT
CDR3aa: CASSPQSSAQPQHF

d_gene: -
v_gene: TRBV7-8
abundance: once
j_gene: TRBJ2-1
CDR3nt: TGTGCCAGCAGCCCAAGTAGAGCGGGTGGGGGCAATGAGCAGTTCTTC
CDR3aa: CASSPSRAGGGNEQFF

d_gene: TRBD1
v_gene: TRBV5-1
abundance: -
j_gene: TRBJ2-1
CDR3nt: TGCGCCAGCAGCCCGCCGGCGGGACAGGGTGGCAATGAGCAGTTCTTC
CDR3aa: CASSPPAGQGGNEQFF

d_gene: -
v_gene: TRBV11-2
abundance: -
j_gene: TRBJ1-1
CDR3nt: TGTGCCAGCAGCTTCTCGGTGAACACTGAAGCTTTCTTT
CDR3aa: CASSFSVNTEAFF

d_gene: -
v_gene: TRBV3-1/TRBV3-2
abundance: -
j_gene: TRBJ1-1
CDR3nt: TGTGCCAGCAGCCAATCAGGGAGGGTTCAGGCTTTCTTT
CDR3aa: CASSQSGRVQAFF

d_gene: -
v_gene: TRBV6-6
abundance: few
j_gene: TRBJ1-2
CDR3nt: TGTGCCAGCAGTTACCCGGGACATCCGAGGGGCGGCTACACCTTC
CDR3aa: CASSYPGHPRGGYTF

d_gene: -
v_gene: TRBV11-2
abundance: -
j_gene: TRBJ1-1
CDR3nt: TGTGCCAGCAGCTCAATCTTGACTGAAGCTTTCTTT
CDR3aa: CASSSILTEAFF

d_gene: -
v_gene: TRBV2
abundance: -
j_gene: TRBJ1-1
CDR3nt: TGTGCCAGCAGTGTGAGTGTGAACACTGAAGCTTTCTTT
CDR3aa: CASSVSVNTEAFF

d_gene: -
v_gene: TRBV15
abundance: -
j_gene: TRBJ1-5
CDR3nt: TGTGCCACCAGCAGAGATAGGGCCGGCTATCAGCCCCAGCATTTT
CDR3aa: CATSRDRAGYQPQHF

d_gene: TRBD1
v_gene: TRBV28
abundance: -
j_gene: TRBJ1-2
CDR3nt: TGTGCCAGCACCGAAGGGGGCACCTATGGCTACACCTTC
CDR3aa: CASTEGGTYGYTF

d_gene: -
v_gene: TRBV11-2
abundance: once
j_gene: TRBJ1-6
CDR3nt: TGTGCCAGCAGCTTAGACAGGGTTAAATCACCCCTCCACTTT
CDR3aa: CASSLDRVKSPLHF